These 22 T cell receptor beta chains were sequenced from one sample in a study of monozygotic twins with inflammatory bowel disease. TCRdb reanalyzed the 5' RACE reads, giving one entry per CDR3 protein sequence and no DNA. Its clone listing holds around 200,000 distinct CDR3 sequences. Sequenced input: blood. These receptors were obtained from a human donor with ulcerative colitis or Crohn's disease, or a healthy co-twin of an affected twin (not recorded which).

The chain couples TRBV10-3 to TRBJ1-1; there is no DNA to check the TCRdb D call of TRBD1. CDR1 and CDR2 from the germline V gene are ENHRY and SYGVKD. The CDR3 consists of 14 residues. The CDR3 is CAAGDRGGGTEAFF.

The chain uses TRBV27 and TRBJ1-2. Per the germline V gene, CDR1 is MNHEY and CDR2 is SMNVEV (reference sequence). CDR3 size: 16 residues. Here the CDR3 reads CASSSRTAISNYGYTF.

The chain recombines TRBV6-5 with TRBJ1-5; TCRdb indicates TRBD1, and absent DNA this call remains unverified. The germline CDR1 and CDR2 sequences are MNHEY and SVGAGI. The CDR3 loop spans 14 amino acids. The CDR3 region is CASSYDRGLQPQHF.

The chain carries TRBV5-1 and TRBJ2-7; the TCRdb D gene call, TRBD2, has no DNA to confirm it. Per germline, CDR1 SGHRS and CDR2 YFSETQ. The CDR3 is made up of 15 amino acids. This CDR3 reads CASSRTSGAFSEQYF.

The CDR3 loop reads CASSQDSTGLGNQPQHF. The chain links TRBV3-1 to TRBJ1-5; TCRdb's assignment of TRBD1 cannot be checked, as there is no DNA. Looked up from germline, CDR1 is LGHDT and CDR2 is YNNKEL (reference sequence). The CDR3 spans 17 residues.

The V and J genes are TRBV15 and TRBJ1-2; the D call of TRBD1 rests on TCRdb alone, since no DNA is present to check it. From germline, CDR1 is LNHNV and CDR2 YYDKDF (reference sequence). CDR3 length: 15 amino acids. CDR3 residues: CATSRDYGQLYGYTF.

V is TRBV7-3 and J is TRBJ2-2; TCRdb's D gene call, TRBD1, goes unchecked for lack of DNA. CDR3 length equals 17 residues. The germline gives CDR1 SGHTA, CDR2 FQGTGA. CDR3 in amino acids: CASSLVGGASNTGELFF.

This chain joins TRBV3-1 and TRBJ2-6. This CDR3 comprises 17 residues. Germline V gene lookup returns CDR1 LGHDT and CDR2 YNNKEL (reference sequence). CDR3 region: CASSQVASASGANVLTF.

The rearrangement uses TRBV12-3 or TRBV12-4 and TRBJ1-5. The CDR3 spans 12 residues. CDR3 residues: CASRAGNQPQHF.

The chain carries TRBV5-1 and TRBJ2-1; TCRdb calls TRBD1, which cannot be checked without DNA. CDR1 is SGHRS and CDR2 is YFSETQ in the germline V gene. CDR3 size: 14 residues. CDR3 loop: CASVPGGVYNEQFF.

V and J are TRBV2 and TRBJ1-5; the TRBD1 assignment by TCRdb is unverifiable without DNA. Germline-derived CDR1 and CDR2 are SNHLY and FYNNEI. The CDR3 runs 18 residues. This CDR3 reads CASTIRGLGEAGNQPQHF.

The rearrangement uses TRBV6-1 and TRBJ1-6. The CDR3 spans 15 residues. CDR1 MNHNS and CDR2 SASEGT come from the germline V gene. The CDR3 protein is CASSRIRTKDSPLHF.

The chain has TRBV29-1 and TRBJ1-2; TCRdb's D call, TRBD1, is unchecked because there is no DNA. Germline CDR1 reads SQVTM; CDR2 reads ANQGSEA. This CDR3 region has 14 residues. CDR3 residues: CSVEEPTGNYGYTF.

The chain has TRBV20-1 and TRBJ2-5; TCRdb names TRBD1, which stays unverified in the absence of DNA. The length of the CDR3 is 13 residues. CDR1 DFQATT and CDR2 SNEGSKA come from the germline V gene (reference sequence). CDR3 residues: CSASDRGKETQYF.

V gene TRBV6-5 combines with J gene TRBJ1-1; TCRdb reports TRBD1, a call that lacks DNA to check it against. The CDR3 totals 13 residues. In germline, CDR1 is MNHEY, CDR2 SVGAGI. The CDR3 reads CASSSQRGTEAFF.

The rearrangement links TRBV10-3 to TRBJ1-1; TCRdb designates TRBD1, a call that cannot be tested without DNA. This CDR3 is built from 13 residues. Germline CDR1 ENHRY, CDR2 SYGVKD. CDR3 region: CAITPDRDLEAFF.

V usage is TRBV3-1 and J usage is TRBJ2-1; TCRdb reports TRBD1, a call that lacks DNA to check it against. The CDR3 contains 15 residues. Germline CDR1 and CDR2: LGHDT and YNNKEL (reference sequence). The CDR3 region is CASSQDRTGGDEQFF.

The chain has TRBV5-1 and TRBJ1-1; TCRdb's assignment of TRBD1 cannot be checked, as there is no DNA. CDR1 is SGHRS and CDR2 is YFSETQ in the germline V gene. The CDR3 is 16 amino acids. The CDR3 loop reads CASRSTPGRLNTEAFF.

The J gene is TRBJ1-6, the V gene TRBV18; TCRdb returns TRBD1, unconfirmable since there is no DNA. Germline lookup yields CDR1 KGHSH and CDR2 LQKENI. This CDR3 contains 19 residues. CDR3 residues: CASSPIRTGERLPNSPLHF.

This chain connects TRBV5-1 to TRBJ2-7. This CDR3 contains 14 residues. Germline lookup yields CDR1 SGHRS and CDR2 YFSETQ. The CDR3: CASSQPDSAYEQYF. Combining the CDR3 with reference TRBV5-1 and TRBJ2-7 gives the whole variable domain KAGVTQTPRYLIKTRGQQVTLSCSPISGHRSVSWYQQTPGQGLQFLFEYFSETQRNKGNFPGRFSGRQFSNSRSEMNVSTLELGDSALYLCASSQPDSAYEQYFGPGTRLTVT.

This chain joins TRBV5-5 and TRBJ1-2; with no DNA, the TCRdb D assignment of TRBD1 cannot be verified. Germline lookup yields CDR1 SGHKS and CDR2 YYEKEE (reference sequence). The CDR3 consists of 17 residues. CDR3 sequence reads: CASSADIIGTGLRGYTF.

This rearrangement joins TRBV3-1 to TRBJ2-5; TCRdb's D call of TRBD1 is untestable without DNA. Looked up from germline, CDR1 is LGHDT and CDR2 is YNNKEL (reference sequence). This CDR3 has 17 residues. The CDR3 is CASSQVGTNPGTETQYF.